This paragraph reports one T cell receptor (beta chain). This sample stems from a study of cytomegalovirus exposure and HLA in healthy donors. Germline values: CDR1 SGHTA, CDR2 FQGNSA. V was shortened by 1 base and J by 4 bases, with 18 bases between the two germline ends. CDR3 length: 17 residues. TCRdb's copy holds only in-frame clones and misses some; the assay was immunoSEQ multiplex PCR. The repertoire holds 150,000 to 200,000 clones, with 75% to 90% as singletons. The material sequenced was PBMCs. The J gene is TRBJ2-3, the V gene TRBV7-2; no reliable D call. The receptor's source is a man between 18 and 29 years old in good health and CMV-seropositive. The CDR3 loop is CASSLVSPVKRADTQYF. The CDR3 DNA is TGTGCCAGCAGCTTAGTCTCCCCGGTTAAACGGGCAGATACGCAGTATTTT.